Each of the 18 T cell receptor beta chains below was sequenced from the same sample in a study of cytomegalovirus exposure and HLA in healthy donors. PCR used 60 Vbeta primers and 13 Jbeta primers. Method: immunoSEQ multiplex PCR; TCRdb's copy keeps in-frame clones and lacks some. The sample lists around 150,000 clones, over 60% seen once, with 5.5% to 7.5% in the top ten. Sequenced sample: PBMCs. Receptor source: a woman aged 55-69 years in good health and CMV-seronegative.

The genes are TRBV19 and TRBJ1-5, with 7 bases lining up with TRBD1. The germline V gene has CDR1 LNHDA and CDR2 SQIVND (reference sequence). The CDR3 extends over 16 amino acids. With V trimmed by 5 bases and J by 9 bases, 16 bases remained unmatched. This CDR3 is CASSETGSEVSRPQHF. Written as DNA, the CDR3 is TGTGCCAGTAGTGAGACAGGGTCGGAAGTTAGCCGGCCCCAGCATTTT.

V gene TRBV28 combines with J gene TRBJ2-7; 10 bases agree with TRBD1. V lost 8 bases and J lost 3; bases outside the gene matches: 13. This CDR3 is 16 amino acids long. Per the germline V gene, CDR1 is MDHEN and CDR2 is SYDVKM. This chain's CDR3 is CASLKGPGTGVYEQYF. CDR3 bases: TGTGCCAGCCTAAAAGGGCCCGGGACAGGGGTCTACGAGCAGTACTTC. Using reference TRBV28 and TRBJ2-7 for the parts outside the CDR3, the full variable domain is DVKVTQSSRYLVKRTGEKVFLECVQDMDHENMFWYRQDPGLGLRLIYFSYDVKMKEKGDIPEGYSVSREKKERFSLILESASTNQTSMYLCASLKGPGTGVYEQYFGPGTRLTVT.

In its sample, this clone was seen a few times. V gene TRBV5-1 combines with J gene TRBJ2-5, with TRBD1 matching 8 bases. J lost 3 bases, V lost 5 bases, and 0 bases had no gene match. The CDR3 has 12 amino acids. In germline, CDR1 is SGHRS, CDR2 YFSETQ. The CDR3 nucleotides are TGCGCCAGCAGACAGGGGGAAGAGACCCAGTACTTC. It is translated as CASRQGEETQYF.

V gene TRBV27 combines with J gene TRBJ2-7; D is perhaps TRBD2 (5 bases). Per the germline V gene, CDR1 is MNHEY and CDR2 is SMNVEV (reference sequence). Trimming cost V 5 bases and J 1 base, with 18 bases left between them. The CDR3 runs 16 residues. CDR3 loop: CASSDGKPIHSYEQYF. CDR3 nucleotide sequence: TGTGCCAGCAGTGACGGGAAGCCCATCCATTCCTACGAGCAGTACTTC.

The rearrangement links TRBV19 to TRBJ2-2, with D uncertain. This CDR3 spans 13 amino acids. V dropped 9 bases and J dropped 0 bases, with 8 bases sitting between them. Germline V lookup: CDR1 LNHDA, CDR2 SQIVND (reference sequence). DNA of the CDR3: TGTGCCAGCCGGTTTACGAACACCGGGGAGCTGTTTTTT. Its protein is CASRFTNTGELFF. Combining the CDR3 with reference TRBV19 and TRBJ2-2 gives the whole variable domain DGGITQSPKYLFRKEGQNVTLSCEQNLNHDAMYWYRQDPGQGLRLIYYSQIVNDFQKGDIAEGYSVSREKKESFPLTVTSAQKNPTAFYLCASRFTNTGELFFGEGSRLTVL.

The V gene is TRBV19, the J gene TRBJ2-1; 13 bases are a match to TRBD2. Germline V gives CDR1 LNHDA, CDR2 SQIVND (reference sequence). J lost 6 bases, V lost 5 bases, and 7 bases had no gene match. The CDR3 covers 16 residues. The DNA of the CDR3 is TGTGCCAGTAGTCGAACTAGCGGGGGGGCGGGCAATGAGCAGTTCTTC. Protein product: CASSRTSGGAGNEQFF.

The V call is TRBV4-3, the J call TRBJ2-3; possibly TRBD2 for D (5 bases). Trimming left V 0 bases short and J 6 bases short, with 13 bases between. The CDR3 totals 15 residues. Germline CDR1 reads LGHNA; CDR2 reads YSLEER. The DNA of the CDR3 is TGCGCCAGCAGCCAAGAGGGTAATCGCGGGGATACGCAGTATTTT. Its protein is CASSQEGNRGDTQYF.

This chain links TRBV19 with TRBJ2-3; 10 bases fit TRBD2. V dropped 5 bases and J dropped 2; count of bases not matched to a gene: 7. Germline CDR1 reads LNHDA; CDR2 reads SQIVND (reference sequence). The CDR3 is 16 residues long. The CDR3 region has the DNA TGTGCCAGTAGTTCCCTAGCGGGGGCCCTCACAGATACGCAGTATTTT. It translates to CASSSLAGALTDTQYF.

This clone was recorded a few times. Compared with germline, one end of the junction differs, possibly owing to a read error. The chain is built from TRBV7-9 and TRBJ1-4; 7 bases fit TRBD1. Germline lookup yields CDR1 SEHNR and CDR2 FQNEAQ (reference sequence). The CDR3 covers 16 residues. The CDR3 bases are TGTTCCAGCAGCTTAGAAGGGACAGTGGCGAATGAAAAACTGTTTTTT. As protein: CSSSLEGTVANEKLFF.

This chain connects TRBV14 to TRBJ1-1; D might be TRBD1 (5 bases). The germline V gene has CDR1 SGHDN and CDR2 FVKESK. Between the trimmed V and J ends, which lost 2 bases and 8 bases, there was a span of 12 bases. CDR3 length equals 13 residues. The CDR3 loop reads CASSQKVGGEAFF. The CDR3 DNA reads TGTGCCAGCAGCCAAAAAGTGGGGGGGGAAGCTTTCTTT.

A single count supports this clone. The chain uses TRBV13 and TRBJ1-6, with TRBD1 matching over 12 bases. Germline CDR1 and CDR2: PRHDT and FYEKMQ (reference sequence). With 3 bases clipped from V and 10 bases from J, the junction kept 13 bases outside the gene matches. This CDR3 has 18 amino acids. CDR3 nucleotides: TGTGCCAGCAGCTTCGGTGTAGGGACAGGGGGCCGGGGATCACCCCTCCACTTT. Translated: CASSFGVGTGGRGSPLHF.

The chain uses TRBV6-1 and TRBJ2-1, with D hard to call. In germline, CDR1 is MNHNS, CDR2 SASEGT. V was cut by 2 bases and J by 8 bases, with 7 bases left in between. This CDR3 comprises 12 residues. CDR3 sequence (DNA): TGTGCCAGCAGTGAACTCTGGCATGAGCAGTTCTTC. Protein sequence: CASSELWHEQFF.

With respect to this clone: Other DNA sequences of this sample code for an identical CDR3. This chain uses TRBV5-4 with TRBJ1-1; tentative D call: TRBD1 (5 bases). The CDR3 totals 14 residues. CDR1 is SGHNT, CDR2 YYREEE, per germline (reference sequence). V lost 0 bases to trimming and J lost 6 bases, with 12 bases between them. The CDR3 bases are TGTGCCAGCAGCTTGGCAGGGCCAGGGCCTGAAGCTTTCTTT. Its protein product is CASSLAGPGPEAFF. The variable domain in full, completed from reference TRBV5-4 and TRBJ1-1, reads ETGVTQSPTHLIKTRGQQVTLRCSSQSGHNTVSWYQQALGQGPQFIFQYYREEENGRGNFPPRFSGLQFPNYSSELNVNALELDDSALYLCASSLAGPGPEAFFGQGTRLTVV.

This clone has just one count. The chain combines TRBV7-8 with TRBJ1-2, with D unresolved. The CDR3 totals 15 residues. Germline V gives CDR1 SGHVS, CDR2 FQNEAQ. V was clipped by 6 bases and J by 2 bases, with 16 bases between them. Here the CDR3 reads CASSRTLSRNYGYTF. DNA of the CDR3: TGTGCCAGCAGTCGCACCCTTTCTCGGAACTATGGCTACACCTTC.

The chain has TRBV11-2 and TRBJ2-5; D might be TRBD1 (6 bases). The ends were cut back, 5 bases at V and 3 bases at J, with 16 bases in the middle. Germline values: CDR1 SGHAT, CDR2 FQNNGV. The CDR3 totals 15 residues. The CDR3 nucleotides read TGTGCCAGCAGCAGAATAACAGGGTTGGAAGAGACCCAGTACTTC. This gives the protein CASSRITGLEETQYF.

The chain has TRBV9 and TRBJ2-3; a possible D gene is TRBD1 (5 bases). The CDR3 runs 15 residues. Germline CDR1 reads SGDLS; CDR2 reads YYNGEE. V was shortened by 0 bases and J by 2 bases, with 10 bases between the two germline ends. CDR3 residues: CASSVARVDTDTQYF. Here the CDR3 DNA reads TGTGCCAGCAGCGTAGCCAGGGTAGACACAGATACGCAGTATTTT.

The CDR3: CATSGESGYTF. The CDR3 nucleotides are TGTGCCACCAGCGGTGAAAGCGGCTACACCTTC. The V call is TRBV15, the J call TRBJ1-2; D ambiguous. This CDR3 is 11 amino acids long. Per the germline V gene, CDR1 is LNHNV and CDR2 is YYDKDF (reference sequence). V lost 5 bases and J lost 8, with 9 bases in between.

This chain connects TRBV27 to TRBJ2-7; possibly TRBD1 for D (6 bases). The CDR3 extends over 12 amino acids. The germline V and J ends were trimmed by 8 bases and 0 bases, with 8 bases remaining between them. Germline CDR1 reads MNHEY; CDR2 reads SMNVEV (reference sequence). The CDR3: CASGDNSYEQYF. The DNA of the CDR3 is TGTGCCAGCGGGGACAACTCCTACGAGCAGTACTTC.